The 26 T cell receptor beta chains in this list originate from one sample, sequenced in a study of blood T cell repertoires in COVID-19. Profiled with immunoSEQ multiplex PCR; TCRdb holds only in-frame clones, not every one. The data contain approximately 270,000 clones, 70% to 90% of them singletons. Source material: peripheral blood. The receptors were sampled from a man aged 18-30 years with active or convalescent COVID-19.

V and J are TRBV10-1 and TRBJ2-1, with TRBD1 matching 7 bases. The V and J ends lost 6 bases and 2 bases, in that order; junction bases with no gene match: 4. Looked up from germline, CDR1 is WNHNN and CDR2 is SYGVQD (reference sequence). The CDR3 runs 14 residues. Here the CDR3 DNA reads TGCGCCAGCAGCCCGACAGGGACCTACAATGAGCAGTTCTTC. It encodes CASSPTGTYNEQFF.

The chain carries TRBV27 and TRBJ1-4; TRBD1 matches 9 bases. The V gene end was trimmed by 1 base and the J gene end by 7 bases; junction bases not matched to a gene: 7. The CDR3 runs to 16 residues. The germline V gene has CDR1 MNHEY and CDR2 SMNVEV (reference sequence). In nucleotides, the CDR3 is TGTGCCAGCAGTTTATACCTCGGGACAGGGCTTGAAAAACTGTTTTTT. Its translation: CASSLYLGTGLEKLFF.

This clone was recorded a few times. This chain connects TRBV11-3 to TRBJ1-3, with D hard to call. The CDR3 runs 14 residues. The V gene lost 5 bases and the J gene lost 0 bases, with 8 bases spanning the gap. Germline V lookup: CDR1 SGHNT, CDR2 YENEEA. CDR3 loop: CASSKERSGNTIYF. CDR3 nucleotide sequence: TGTGCCAGCAGCAAAGAGCGCTCTGGAAACACCATATATTTT.

The rearrangement links TRBV5-1 to TRBJ2-1; 8 bases match TRBD2. The CDR3 loop spans 14 amino acids. J lost 8 bases, V lost 0 bases, and 4 bases had no gene match. Germline CDR1 reads SGHRS; CDR2 reads YFSETQ. The CDR3 nucleotides read TGCGCCAGCAGCTTGGGACTAGCGTTCTATGAGCAGTTCTTC. Translating it yields CASSLGLAFYEQFF.

V gene TRBV9 combines with J gene TRBJ1-4; possibly TRBD1 for D (5 bases). There are 16 residues in the CDR3. CDR1 is SGDLS, CDR2 YYNGEE, per germline. V was cut by 0 bases and J by 0 bases, with 9 bases left in between. CDR3 in DNA: TGTGCCAGCAGCGTAGGGCAGGGATCAACTAATGAAAAACTGTTTTTT. It encodes CASSVGQGSTNEKLFF.

The chain carries TRBV7-8 and TRBJ2-7; 8 bases agree with TRBD1. CDR3 length: 17 amino acids. V shed 5 bases, J shed 6 bases, and the junction held 18 bases outside the gene matches. Per the germline V gene, CDR1 is SGHVS and CDR2 is FQNEAQ. CDR3 sequence: CASSPKLGGPGQVEQYF. CDR3 DNA sequence: TGTGCCAGCAGCCCCAAGTTGGGGGGACCGGGACAGGTCGAGCAGTACTTC.

The chain couples TRBV5-4 to TRBJ2-1; TRBD1 agrees at 9 bases. The CDR3 is made up of 16 amino acids. V shed 5 bases and J 4 bases; nucleotides not matched to a gene: 10. Germline CDR1 reads SGHNT; CDR2 reads YYREEE (reference sequence). The CDR3 nucleotides are TGTGCCAGCAGTTGGGGAAGGACAGGGGTTTACAATGAGCAGTTCTTC. Protein sequence: CASSWGRTGVYNEQFF.

Only a few counts were recorded for this clone. This rearrangement joins TRBV5-1 to TRBJ2-4; D gene uncertain. Germline loops: CDR1 SGHRS, CDR2 YFSETQ. The CDR3 is 13 amino acids. The ends were cut back, 0 bases at V and 3 bases at J, with 4 bases in the middle. CDR3 residues: CASSLGLKNIQYF. DNA for the CDR3: TGCGCCAGCAGCTTGGGACTCAAAAACATTCAGTACTTC. The full variable domain, rest sourced from reference TRBV5-1 and TRBJ2-4, is KAGVTQTPRYLIKTRGQQVTLSCSPISGHRSVSWYQQTPGQGLQFLFEYFSETQRNKGNFPGRFSGRQFSNSRSEMNVSTLELGDSALYLCASSLGLKNIQYFGAGTRLSVL.

The V and J genes are TRBV19 and TRBJ2-3; 9 nucleotides agree with TRBD1. Unmatched junction bases numbered 10, after V lost 2 bases and J lost 4 bases. The CDR3 extends over 17 amino acids. CDR1 and CDR2 from the germline V gene are LNHDA and SQIVND (reference sequence). The CDR3: CASSIRRTGVRADTQYF. The DNA of the CDR3 is TGTGCCAGTAGTATAAGACGGACAGGGGTTCGAGCAGATACGCAGTATTTT.

V is TRBV14 and J is TRBJ2-2; tentatively, D is TRBD2 (6 bases). The CDR3 length is 17 residues. Germline CDR1 SGHDN, CDR2 FVKESK. Trimming took off 1 base at V and 6 bases at J, with 18 bases between the two ends. The CDR3 region has the DNA TGTGCCAGCAGCCAAGGGGGGGAGAGCATGGCTTCCGGGGAGCTGTTTTTT. Translated, it gives CASSQGGESMASGELFF.

This chain links TRBV5-1 with TRBJ1-1, with D hard to call. Trimming pared 4 bases from V and 3 bases from J, leaving 19 bases between. The CDR3 covers 16 residues. Germline assignment: CDR1 SGHRS and CDR2 YFSETQ. The CDR3 region has the DNA TGCGCCAGCAGCCCCGGTGATGGAGGTTCGGACACTGAAGCTTTCTTT. Its translation: CASSPGDGGSDTEAFF.

This chain uses TRBV19 with TRBJ2-7; TRBD2 aligns across 7 bases. With V trimmed by 4 bases and J by 6 bases, 9 bases remained unmatched. The CDR3 is 14 residues long. The germline V gene encodes CDR1 LNHDA and CDR2 SQIVND (reference sequence). For the CDR3, the DNA is TGTGCCAGTAGTAGGAGCGGGAATAGGGGCGAGCAGTACTTC. Its translation is CASSRSGNRGEQYF.

The chain carries TRBV4-3 and TRBJ1-2; TRBD1 matches 10 bases. J gave up 4 bases and V 0 bases, and 5 bases lay outside the gene matches. The CDR3 contains 16 residues. Per germline, CDR1 LGHNA and CDR2 YSLEER. CDR3 coding DNA: TGCGCCAGCAGCCAAGAAGCCCGGGACAGGGGCTATGGCTACACCTTC. Translated, it gives CASSQEARDRGYGYTF.

V gene TRBV12-3 or TRBV12-4 combines with J gene TRBJ2-7; D is undetermined. V gave up 3 bases and J gave up 2 bases, with 8 bases separating them. This CDR3 is 13 amino acids long. CDR3 protein: CASSFGRTYEQYF. The DNA for the CDR3 is TGTGCCAGCAGTTTTGGCAGAACCTACGAGCAGTACTTC.

The chain is built from TRBV5-6 and TRBJ1-5, with 10 bases lining up with TRBD1. Germline V CDR1 and CDR2: SGHDT, YYEEEE. The length of the CDR3 is 16 residues. J gave up 0 bases and V 2 bases, and 2 bases lay outside the gene matches. The CDR3 sequence is CASSFGTGDSNQPQHF. CDR3 bases: TGTGCCAGCAGCTTCGGGACAGGGGATAGCAATCAGCCCCAGCATTTT.

The chain carries TRBV11-1 and TRBJ2-7, with D possibly TRBD2 on 6 matching bases. Germline assignment: CDR1 SGHAT and CDR2 FQDESV (reference sequence). This CDR3 is built from 16 residues. V was trimmed by 1 base and J by 0 bases, leaving 13 bases between them. The CDR3 nucleotides are TGTGCCAGCAGCTTAGAGGCTAGCGCAAGCTCCTACGAGCAGTACTTC. As protein: CASSLEASASSYEQYF. The full variable domain, completed using reference TRBV11-1 and TRBJ2-7, is EAEVAQSPRYKITEKSQAVAFWCDPISGHATLYWYRQILGQGPELLVQFQDESVVDDSQLPKDRFSAERLKGVDSTLKIQPAELGDSAMYLCASSLEASASSYEQYFGPGTRLTVT.

The chain joins TRBV18 to TRBJ2-2; TRBD1 is a possible D gene (6 bases). Germline loops: CDR1 KGHSH, CDR2 LQKENI. CDR3 length: 15 amino acids. The V end lost 0 bases, the J end lost 1 base, and 6 bases lay between the germline ends. The CDR3 nucleotides are TGTGCCAGCTCACCACCCAGGGGGAACACCGGGGAGCTGTTTTTT. This gives the protein CASSPPRGNTGELFF. Based on the CDR3 plus reference TRBV18 and TRBJ2-2, the full variable domain is NAGVMQNPRHLVRRRGQEARLRCSPMKGHSHVYWYRQLPEEGLKFMVYLQKENIIDESGMPKERFSAEFPKEGPSILRIQQVVRGDSAAYFCASSPPRGNTGELFFGEGSRLTVL.

This chain uses TRBV11-3 with TRBJ2-1, with 9 bases that match TRBD2. The CDR3 consists of 15 residues. With 3 bases clipped from V and 5 bases from J, the junction kept 5 bases outside the gene matches. Per the germline V gene, CDR1 is SGHNT and CDR2 is YENEEA. In nucleotides, the CDR3 is TGTGCCAGCAGCTTCAGTCTAGCGGGGCACAATGAGCAGTTCTTC. Its translation is CASSFSLAGHNEQFF. Combining the CDR3 with reference TRBV11-3 and TRBJ2-1 gives the whole variable domain EAGVVQSPRYKIIEKKQPVAFWCNPISGHNTLYWYLQNLGQGPELLIRYENEEAVDDSQLPKDRFSAERLKGVDSTLKIQPAELGDSAVYLCASSFSLAGHNEQFFGPGTRLTVL.

J is TRBJ1-1 and V is TRBV6-2 or TRBV6-3; TRBD1 matches at 8 bases. The CDR3 covers 15 residues. CDR1 is MNHEY, CDR2 SVGEGT, per germline. The V gene end was trimmed by 6 bases and the J gene end by 1 base; junction bases not matched to a gene: 7. As DNA, the CDR3 is TGTGCCAGCAGCTTTAACAGGGGGAGGAACACTGAAGCTTTCTTT. Translated, it gives CASSFNRGRNTEAFF.

The chain uses TRBV18 and TRBJ1-1, with D tentatively TRBD1 (6 bases). The CDR3 has 15 amino acids. Looked up from germline, CDR1 is KGHSH and CDR2 is LQKENI. The V end was cut by 2 bases, the J end by 7 bases, with 17 bases between. The CDR3 DNA is TGTGCCAGCTCACCAACAAAACAGGGAGCTGTTGAAGCTTTCTTT. Its translation: CASSPTKQGAVEAFF. Using reference TRBV18 and TRBJ1-1 for the parts outside the CDR3, the full variable domain is NAGVMQNPRHLVRRRGQEARLRCSPMKGHSHVYWYRQLPEEGLKFMVYLQKENIIDESGMPKERFSAEFPKEGPSILRIQQVVRGDSAAYFCASSPTKQGAVEAFFGQGTRLTVV.

The V call is TRBV18, the J call TRBJ1-1; D is ambiguous. CDR3 length: 13 amino acids. The V gene lost 1 base and the J gene lost 5 bases, with 8 bases spanning the gap. In germline, CDR1 is KGHSH, CDR2 LQKENI. In DNA form, the CDR3 reads TGTGCCAGCTCACCACAGGGAGGGACTGAAGCTTTCTTT. Its protein is CASSPQGGTEAFF.

The chain is built from TRBV7-9 and TRBJ1-4; 7 bases line up with TRBD1. The CDR3 consists of 15 residues. Trimming removed 5 bases from V and 4 bases from J; junction bases left unmatched: 7. Looked up from germline, CDR1 is SEHNR and CDR2 is FQNEAQ (reference sequence). The CDR3: CASSPTGENNEKLFF. The CDR3 nucleotides read TGTGCCAGCAGCCCAACAGGGGAGAATAATGAAAAACTGTTTTTT.

This chain connects TRBV28 to TRBJ1-4, with 10 bases identical to TRBD1. Germline CDR1 is MDHEN and CDR2 is SYDVKM. The CDR3 loop spans 16 amino acids. J gave up 0 bases and V 6 bases, and 4 bases lay outside the gene matches. CDR3 sequence reads: CASSRDRGSTNEKLFF. The CDR3 DNA reads as TGTGCCAGCAGCCGGGACAGGGGCTCAACTAATGAAAAACTGTTTTTT.

V and J are TRBV15 and TRBJ1-2; D may be TRBD1 (6 bases). The V gene's germline CDR1 is LNHNV and CDR2 YYDKDF (reference sequence). Trimming removed 0 bases from V and 3 bases from J, with 11 bases in between. This CDR3 spans 15 amino acids. The chain's CDR3 is CATSREGQGYYGYTF. The CDR3, as DNA: TGTGCCACCAGCAGAGAGGGACAAGGCTACTATGGCTACACCTTC.

About this clone itself: Within the sample, other DNA sequences also encode this same CDR3. The chain uses TRBV18 and TRBJ2-3, with 7 bases matching TRBD1. V lost 3 bases and J lost 3; bases outside the gene matches: 3. The CDR3 sequence is 14 residues long. CDR1 and CDR2 (germline): KGHSH, LQKENI. The CDR3 sequence: CASSPRQGTDTQYF. The CDR3, as DNA: TGTGCCAGCTCACCCAGACAGGGAACAGATACGCAGTATTTT.

This sequence joins TRBV30 and TRBJ2-7, with TRBD1 identical over 9 bases. Germline lookup yields CDR1 GTSNPN and CDR2 SVGIG (reference sequence). With V trimmed by 1 base and J by 3 bases, 4 bases remained unmatched. The CDR3 consists of 14 residues. DNA for the CDR3: TGTGCCTGGAGTGGGGGACAGGGATACTACGAGCAGTACTTC. Residues: CAWSGGQGYYEQYF.